This T cell receptor beta chain was recorded in a study of vaccination and CD4 T cells after COVID-19. The V gene's germline CDR1 is MNHNS and CDR2 SASEGT. CDR3 length: 12 residues. A remark on this clonotype: Antigen specificity is unknown. At one boundary the junction diverges from the germline segment, which might be a read error.

Researchers used the Oncomine TCR Beta short-read assay to sequence DNA from cultured CD4+ T cells. TCRdb re-called the PCR reads with MiXCR, one entry per CDR3 protein. Among about 10,000 distinct CDR3 sequences, approximately 59% were seen once, and the ten largest hold about a quarter. Treatment described: roughly 10-day PBMC culture with coronavirus spike peptide pools or control peptides (ViraFEST assay). The TCR comes from a human donor who had recovered from COVID-19. The sequencing input was CD4+ T cells from blood, cultured in vitro. This chain connects TRBV6-1 to TRBJ1-2; 7 bases align to TRBD1. CDR3 nucleotides: TGTGCTAGCAGTGGGGACAGCTATGGCTACACCTTC. It is translated as CASSGDSYGYTF.